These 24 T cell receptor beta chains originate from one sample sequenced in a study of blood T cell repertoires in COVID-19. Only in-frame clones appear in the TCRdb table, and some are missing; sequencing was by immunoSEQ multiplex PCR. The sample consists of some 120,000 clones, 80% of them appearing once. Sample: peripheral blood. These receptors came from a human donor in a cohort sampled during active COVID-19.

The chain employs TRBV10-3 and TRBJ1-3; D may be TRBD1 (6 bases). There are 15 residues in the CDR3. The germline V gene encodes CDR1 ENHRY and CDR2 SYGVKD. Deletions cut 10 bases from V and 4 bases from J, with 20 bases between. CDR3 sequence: CATRTSGEGGNTIYF. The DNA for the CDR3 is TGTGCCACCCGAACTTCAGGGGAAGGAGGAAACACCATATATTTT.

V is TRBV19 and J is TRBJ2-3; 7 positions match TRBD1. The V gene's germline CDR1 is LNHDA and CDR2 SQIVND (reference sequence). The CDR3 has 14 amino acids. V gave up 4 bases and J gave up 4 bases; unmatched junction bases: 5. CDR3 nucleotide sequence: TGTGCCAGTAGTAAAAACAGGGGTCCAGATACGCAGTATTTT. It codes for CASSKNRGPDTQYF.

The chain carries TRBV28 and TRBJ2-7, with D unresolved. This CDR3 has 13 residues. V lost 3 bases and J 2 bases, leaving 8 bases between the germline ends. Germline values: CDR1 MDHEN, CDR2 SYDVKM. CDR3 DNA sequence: TGTGCCAGCAGTTTGAGGCTGGCCTACGAGCAGTACTTC. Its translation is CASSLRLAYEQYF.

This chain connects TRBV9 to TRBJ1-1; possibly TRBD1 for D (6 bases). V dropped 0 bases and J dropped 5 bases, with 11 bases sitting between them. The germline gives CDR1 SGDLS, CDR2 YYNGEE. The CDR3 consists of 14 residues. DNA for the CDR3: TGTGCCAGCAGCGTAGCACGCCAGGGGACTGAAGCTTTCTTT. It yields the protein CASSVARQGTEAFF.

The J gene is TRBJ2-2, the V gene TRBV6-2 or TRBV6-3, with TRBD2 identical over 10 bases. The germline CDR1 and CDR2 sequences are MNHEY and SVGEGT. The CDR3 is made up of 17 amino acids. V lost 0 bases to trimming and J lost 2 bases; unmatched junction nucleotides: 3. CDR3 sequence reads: CASSYSSSGRNTGELFF. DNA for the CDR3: TGTGCCAGCAGTTACTCGTCTAGCGGGAGAAACACCGGGGAGCTGTTTTTT.

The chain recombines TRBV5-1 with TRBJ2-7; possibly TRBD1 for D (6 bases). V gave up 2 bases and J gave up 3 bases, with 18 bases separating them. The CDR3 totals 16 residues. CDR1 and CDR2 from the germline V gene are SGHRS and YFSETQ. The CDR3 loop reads CASSLGPRQVIYEQYF. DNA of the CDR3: TGCGCCAGCAGCTTAGGGCCCCGACAGGTTATCTACGAGCAGTACTTC.

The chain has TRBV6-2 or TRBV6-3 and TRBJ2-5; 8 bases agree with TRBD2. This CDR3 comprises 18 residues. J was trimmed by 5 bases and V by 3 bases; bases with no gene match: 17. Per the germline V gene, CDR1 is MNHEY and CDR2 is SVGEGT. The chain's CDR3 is CASSYSSGLDLRLETQYF. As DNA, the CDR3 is TGTGCCAGCAGTTATTCTTCGGGACTAGATCTTAGACTGGAGACCCAGTACTTC.

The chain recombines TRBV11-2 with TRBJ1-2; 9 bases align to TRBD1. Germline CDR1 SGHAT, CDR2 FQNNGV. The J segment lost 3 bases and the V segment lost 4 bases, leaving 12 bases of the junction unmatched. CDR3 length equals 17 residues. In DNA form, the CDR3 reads TGTGCCAGCAGCTACGGGACAGGGACGGGGAGTTACTATGGCTACACCTTC. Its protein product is CASSYGTGTGSYYGYTF.

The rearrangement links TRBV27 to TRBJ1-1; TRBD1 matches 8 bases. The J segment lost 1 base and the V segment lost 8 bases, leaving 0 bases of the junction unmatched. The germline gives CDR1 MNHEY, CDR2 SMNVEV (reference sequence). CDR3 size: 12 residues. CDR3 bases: TGTGCCAGCGGGACAGGGAACACTGAAGCTTTCTTT. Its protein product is CASGTGNTEAFF.

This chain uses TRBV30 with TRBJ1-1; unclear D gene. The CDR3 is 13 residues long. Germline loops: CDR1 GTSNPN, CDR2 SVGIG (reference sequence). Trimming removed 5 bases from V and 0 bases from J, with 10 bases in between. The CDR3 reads CAWAYEVNTEAFF. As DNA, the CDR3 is TGTGCCTGGGCATATGAGGTGAACACTGAAGCTTTCTTT.

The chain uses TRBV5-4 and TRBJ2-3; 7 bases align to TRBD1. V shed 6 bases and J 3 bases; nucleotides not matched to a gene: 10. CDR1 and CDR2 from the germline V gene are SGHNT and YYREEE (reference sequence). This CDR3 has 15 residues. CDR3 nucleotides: TGTGCCAGCAACATGAGGACAGGTAATACAGATACGCAGTATTTT. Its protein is CASNMRTGNTDTQYF.

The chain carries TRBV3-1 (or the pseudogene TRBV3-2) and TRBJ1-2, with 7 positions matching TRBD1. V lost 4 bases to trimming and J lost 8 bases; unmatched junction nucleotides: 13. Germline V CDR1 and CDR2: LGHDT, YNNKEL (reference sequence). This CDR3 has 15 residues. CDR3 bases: TGTGCCAGCAGCCCCCCAGCAGGGGGGCAGTTGGGCTACACCTTC. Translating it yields CASSPPAGGQLGYTF.

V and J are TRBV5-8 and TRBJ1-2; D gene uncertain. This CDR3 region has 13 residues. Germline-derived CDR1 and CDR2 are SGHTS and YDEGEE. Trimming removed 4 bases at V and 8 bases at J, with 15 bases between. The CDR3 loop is CASSAGPRRGYTF. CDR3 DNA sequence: TGTGCCAGCAGCGCCGGGCCTCGGAGGGGCTACACCTTC.

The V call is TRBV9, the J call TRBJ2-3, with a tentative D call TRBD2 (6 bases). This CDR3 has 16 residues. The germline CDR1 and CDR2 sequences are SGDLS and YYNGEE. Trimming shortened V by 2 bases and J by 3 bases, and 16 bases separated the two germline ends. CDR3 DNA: TGTGCCAGCAGCGTCGATGCGGGGAGGCTGACAGATACGCAGTATTTT. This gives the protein CASSVDAGRLTDTQYF.

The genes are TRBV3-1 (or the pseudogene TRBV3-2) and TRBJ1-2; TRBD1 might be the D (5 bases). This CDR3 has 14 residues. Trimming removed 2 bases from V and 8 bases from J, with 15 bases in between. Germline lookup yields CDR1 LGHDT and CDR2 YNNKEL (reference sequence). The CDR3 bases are TGTGCCAGCAGCCAACTCGGTCAGGGCAGAGGCTACACCTTC. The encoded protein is CASSQLGQGRGYTF.

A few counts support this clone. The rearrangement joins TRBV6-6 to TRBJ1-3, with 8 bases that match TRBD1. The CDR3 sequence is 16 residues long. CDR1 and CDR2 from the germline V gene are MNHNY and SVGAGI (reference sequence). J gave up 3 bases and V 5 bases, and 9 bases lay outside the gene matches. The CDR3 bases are TGTGCCAGCAGTCGATCTGGACAGGGCGGTGGAAACACCATATATTTT. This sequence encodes CASSRSGQGGGNTIYF.

The CDR3 is CAWSKGLAGVNEQFF. CDR3 bases: TGTGCCTGGAGCAAGGGACTAGCGGGGGTTAATGAGCAGTTCTTC. V usage is TRBV30 and J usage is TRBJ2-1, with TRBD2 matching 14 bases. The CDR3 is 15 residues long. Trimming removed 3 bases from V and 7 bases from J; junction bases left unmatched: 5. Germline CDR1 GTSNPN, CDR2 SVGIG (reference sequence).

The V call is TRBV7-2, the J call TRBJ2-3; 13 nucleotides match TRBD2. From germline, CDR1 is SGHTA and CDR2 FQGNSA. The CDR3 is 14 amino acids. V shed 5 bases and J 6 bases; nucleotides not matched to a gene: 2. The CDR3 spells CASSRTSGSDTQYF. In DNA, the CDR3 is TGTGCCAGCAGCCGGACTAGCGGGAGTGATACGCAGTATTTT. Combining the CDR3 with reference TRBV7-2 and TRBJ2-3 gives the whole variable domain GAGVSQSPSNKVTEKGKDVELRCDPISGHTALYWYRQSLGQGLEFLIYFQGNSAPDKSGLPSDRFSAERTGGSVSTLTIQRTQQEDSAVYLCASSRTSGSDTQYFGPGTRLTVL.

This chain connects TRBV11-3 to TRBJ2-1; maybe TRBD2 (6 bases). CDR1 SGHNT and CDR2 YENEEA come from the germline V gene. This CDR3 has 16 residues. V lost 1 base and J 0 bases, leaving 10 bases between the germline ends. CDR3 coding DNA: TGTGCCAGCAGCTTAGGGGTCGGGAGCTCCTACAATGAGCAGTTCTTC. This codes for CASSLGVGSSYNEQFF.

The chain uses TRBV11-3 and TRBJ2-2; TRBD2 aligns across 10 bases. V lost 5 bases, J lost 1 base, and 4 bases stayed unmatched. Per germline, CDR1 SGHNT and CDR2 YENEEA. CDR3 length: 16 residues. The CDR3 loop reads CASSPRTSGNTGELFF. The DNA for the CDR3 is TGTGCCAGCAGCCCTAGGACTAGCGGGAACACCGGGGAGCTGTTTTTT.

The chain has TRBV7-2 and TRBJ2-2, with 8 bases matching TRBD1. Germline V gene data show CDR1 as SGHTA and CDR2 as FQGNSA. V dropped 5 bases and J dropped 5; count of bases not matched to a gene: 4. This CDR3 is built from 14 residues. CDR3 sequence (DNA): TGTGCCAGCAGCGCGGACAGGGCTACCGGGGAGCTGTTTTTT. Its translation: CASSADRATGELFF.

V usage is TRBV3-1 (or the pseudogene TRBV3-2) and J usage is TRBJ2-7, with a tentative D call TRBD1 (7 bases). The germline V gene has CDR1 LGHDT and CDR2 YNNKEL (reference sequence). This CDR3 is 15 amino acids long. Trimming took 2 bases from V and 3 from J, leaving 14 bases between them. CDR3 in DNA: TGTGCCAGCAGCCAAAACCAGGGGGGACGCTACGAGCAGTACTTC. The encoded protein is CASSQNQGGRYEQYF.

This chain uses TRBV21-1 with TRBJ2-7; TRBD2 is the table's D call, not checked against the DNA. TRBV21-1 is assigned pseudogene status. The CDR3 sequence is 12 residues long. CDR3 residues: CASSIICYEQYF. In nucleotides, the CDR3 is TGTGCCAGCAGCATTATTTGCTACGAGCAGTACTTC.

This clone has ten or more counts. The CDR3 loop is CASKPFIARYNEQFF. The CDR3 DNA reads TGTGCCAGCAAACCGTTTATTGCTAGGTACAATGAGCAGTTCTTC. The genes are TRBV28 and TRBJ2-1; D call uncertain. Germline CDR1 and CDR2: MDHEN and SYDVKM. Trimming removed 7 bases from V and 4 bases from J, with 17 bases in between. The CDR3 loop spans 15 amino acids.